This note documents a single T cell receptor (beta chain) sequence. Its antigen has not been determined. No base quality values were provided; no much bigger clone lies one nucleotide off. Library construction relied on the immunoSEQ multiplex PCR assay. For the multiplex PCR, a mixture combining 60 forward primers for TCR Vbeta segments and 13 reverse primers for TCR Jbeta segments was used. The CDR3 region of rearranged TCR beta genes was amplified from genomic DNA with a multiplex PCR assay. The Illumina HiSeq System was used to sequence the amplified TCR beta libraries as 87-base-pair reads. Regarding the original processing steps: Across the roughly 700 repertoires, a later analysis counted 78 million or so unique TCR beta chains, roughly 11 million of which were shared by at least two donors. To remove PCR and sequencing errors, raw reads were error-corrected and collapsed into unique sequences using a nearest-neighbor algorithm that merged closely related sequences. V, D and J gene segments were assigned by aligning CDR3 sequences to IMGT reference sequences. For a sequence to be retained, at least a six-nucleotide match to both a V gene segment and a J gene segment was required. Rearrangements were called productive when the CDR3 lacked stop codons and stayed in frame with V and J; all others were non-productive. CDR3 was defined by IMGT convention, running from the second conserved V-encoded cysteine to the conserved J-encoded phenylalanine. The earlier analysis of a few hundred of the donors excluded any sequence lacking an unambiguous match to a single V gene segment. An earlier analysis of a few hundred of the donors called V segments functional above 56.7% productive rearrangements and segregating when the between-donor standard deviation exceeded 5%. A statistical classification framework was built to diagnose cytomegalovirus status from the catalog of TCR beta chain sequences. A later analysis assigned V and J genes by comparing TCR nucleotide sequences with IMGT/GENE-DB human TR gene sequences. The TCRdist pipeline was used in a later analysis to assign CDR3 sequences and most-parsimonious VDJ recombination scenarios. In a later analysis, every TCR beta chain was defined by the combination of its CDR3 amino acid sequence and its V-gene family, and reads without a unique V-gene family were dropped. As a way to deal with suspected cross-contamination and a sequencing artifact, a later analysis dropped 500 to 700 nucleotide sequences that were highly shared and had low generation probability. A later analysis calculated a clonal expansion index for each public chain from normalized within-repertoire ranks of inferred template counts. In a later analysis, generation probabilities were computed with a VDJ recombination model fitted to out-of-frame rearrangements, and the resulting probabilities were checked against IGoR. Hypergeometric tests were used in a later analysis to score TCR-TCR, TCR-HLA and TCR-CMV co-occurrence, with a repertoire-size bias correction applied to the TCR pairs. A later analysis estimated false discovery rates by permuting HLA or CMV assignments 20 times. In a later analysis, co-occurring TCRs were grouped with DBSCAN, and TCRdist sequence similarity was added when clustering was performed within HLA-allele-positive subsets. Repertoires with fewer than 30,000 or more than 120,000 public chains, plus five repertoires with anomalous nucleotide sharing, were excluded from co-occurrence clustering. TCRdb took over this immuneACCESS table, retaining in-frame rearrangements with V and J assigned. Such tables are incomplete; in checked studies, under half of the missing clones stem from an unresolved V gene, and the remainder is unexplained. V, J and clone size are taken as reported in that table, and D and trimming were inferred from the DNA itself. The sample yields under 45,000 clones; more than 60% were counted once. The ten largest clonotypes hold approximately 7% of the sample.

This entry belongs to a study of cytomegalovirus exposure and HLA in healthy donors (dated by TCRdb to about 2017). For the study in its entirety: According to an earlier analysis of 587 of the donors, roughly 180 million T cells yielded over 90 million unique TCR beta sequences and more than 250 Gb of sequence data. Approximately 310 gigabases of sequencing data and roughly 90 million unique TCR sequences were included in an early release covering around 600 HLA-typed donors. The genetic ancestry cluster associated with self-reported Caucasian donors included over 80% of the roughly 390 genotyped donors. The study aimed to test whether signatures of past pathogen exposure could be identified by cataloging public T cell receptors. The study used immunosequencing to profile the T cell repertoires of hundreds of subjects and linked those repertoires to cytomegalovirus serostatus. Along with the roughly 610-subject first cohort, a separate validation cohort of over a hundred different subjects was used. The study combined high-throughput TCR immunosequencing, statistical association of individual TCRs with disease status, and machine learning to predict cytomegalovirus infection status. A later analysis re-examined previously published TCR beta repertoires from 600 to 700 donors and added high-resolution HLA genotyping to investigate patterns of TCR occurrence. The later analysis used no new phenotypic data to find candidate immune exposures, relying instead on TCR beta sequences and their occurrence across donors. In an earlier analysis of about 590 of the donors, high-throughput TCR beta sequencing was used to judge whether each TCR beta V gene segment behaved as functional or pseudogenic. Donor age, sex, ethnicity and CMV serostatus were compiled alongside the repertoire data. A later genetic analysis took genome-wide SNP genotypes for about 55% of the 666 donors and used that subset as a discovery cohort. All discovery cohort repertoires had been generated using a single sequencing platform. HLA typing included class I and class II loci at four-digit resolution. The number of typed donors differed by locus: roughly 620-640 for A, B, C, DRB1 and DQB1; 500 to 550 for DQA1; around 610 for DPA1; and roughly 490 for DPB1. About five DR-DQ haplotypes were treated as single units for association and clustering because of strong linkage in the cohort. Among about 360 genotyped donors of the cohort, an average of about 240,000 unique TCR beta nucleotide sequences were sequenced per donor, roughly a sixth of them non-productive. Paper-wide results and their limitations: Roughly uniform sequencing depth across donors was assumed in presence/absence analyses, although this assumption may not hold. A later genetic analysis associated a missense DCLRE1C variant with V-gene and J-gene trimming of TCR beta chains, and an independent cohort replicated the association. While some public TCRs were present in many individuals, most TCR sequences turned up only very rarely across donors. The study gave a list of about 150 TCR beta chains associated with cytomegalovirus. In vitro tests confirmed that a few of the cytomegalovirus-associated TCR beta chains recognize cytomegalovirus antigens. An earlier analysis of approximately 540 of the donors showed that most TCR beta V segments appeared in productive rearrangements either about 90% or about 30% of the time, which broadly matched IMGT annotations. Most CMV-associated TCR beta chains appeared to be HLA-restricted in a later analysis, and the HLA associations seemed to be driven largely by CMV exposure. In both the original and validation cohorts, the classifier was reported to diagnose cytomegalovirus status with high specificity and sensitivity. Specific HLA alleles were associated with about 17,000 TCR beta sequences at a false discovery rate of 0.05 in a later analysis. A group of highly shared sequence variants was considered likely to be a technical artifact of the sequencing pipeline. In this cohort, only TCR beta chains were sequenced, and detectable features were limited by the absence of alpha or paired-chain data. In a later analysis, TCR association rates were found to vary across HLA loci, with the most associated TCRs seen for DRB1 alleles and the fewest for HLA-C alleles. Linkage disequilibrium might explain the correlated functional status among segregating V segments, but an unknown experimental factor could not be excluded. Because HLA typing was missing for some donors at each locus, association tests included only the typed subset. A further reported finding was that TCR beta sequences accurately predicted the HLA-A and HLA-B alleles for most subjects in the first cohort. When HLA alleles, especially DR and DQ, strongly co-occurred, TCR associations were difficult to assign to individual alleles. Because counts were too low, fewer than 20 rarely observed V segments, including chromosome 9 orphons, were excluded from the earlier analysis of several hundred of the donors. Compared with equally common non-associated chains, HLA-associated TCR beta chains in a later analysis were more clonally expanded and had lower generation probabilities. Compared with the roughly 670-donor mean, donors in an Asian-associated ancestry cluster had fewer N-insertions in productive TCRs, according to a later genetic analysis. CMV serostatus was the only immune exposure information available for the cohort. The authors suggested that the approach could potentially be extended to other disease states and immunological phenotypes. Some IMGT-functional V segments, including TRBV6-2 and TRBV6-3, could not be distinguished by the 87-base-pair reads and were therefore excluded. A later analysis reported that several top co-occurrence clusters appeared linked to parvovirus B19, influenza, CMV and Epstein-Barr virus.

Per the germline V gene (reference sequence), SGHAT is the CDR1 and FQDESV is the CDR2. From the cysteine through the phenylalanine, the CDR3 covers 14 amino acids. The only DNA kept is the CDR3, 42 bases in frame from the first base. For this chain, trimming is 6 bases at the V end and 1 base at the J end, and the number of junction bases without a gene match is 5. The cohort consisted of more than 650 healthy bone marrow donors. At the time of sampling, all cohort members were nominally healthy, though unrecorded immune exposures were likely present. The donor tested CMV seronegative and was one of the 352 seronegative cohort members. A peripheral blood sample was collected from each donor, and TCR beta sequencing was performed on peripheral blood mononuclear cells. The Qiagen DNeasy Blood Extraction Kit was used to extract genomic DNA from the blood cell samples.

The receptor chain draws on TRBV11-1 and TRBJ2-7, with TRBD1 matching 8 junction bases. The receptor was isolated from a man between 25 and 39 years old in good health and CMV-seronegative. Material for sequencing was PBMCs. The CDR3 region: CASRKDRVSYEQYF. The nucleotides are TGTGCCAGCAGGAAGGACAGGGTATCCTACGAGCAGTACTTC.